This T cell receptor beta chain emerged from a study of blood T cell repertoires in COVID-19. For the study at large: COVID-19 samples from acute and convalescent phases originated in the United States, Italy and Spain. PBMCs, B-cell-depleted T cells, or T cells were the source of the cDNA or gDNA that made up the material.

Trimming removed 3 bases from V and 1 base from J; junction bases left unmatched: 7. Germline lookup yields CDR1 SGDLS and CDR2 YYNGEE. The CDR3 covers 16 residues. Per the study methods: Estimated nucleated cell counts came from reference gene primer amplification. Profiling relied on immunoSEQ multiplex PCR, and the TCRdb table lists in-frame clones only, not all of them. Clone size and the V and J calls come from that table; the DNA yielded D and trimming. The data contain 290,000 or so clones, 75% to 90% of them seen just once; the ten biggest clones take up 2% to 3%. J is TRBJ2-3 and V is TRBV9; 8 nucleotides agree with TRBD2. The sequencing sample was made of peripheral blood. The origin of this receptor is a man aged 18 to 30 with active or convalescent COVID-19. CDR3 sequence reads: CASSAAGGSRTDTQYF. Written as DNA, the CDR3 is TGTGCCAGCAGCGCTGCGGGGGGCAGTCGCACAGATACGCAGTATTTT.